These 3 T cell receptor beta chains came from one sample sequenced in a study of blood T cell repertoires in COVID-19. Clones were read by immunoSEQ multiplex PCR, and TCRdb kept only the in-frame ones, dropping some. The data contain around 220,000 clones, 87% of them singletons. Material for sequencing was PBMCs or T cells enriched from blood (not recorded which). The origin of the receptors is a woman in her twenties or thirties with acute COVID-19.

The chain joins TRBV7-9 to TRBJ2-3; 9 bases line up with TRBD1. The germline V gene encodes CDR1 SEHNR and CDR2 FQNEAQ (reference sequence). V lost 5 bases and J lost 2; bases outside the gene matches: 8. The CDR3 has 16 amino acids. CDR3 sequence (DNA): TGTGCCAGCAGCCAGCCCGGGACAGGGTTCACAGATACGCAGTATTTT. Amino acids: CASSQPGTGFTDTQYF. Full variable domain (remainder filled in from reference TRBV7-9 and TRBJ2-3): DTGVSQNPRHKITKRGQNVTFRCDPISEHNRLYWYRQTLGQGPEFLTYFQNEAQLEKSRLLSDRFSAERPKGSFSTLEIQRTEQGDSAMYLCASSQPGTGFTDTQYFGPGTRLTVL.

This sequence joins TRBV28 and TRBJ2-7, with 13 bases fitting TRBD2. Germline trimming cut 2 bases from V and 3 bases from J; bases unmatched to any gene: 7. CDR1 and CDR2 from the germline V gene are MDHEN and SYDVKM. The CDR3 length is 17 residues. CDR3 DNA: TGTGCCAGCAGTTTAGCCCGACTAGCGGGAGGACTCTACGAGCAGTACTTC. It yields the protein CASSLARLAGGLYEQYF. Full variable domain (rest looked up from reference TRBV28 and TRBJ2-7): DVKVTQSSRYLVKRTGEKVFLECVQDMDHENMFWYRQDPGLGLRLIYFSYDVKMKEKGDIPEGYSVSREKKERFSLILESASTNQTSMYLCASSLARLAGGLYEQYFGPGTRLTVT.

The V call is TRBV28, the J call TRBJ2-2; 12 positions match TRBD2. In germline, CDR1 is MDHEN, CDR2 SYDVKM. The CDR3 extends over 16 amino acids. J was trimmed by 1 base and V by 6 bases; bases with no gene match: 3. The CDR3 protein is CASRRTSGMNTGELFF. The CDR3 region has the DNA TGTGCCAGCAGGAGGACTAGCGGGATGAACACCGGGGAGCTGTTTTTT.